This TCR beta chain was profiled in a study of CD8 T cells in ankylosing spondylitis. TCRdb redid the calling of the 5' RACE reads with MiXCR, one entry per CDR3 protein. The data hold fewer than 400,000 distinct CDR3 sequences, with about 14% observed a single time. Note on this clonotype: The antigen remains undetermined.

Study findings and constraints: Blood of patients with ankylosing spondylitis appeared to be characterized by a TCR beta motif of eight highly homologous variants.

This TCR was sampled from a male donor with ankylosing spondylitis or in good health (not recorded which). The specimen sequenced was blood, either unsorted or a sorted T cell fraction (not recorded which).

CDR3 coding DNA: TGCGCCAGCAGCCCCAACTTCGGGGAGCTGTTTTTT. Its translation: CASSPNFGELFF. The gene calls are TRBV5-1 and TRBJ2-2; D gene ambiguous. The ends were cut back, 4 bases at V and 7 bases at J, with 8 bases in the middle. The CDR3 sequence is 12 residues long. From germline, CDR1 is SGHRS and CDR2 YFSETQ. Full variable domain (remainder filled in from reference TRBV5-1 and TRBJ2-2): KAGVTQTPRYLIKTRGQQVTLSCSPISGHRSVSWYQQTPGQGLQFLFEYFSETQRNKGNFPGRFSGRQFSNSRSEMNVSTLELGDSALYLCASSPNFGELFFGEGSRLTVL.